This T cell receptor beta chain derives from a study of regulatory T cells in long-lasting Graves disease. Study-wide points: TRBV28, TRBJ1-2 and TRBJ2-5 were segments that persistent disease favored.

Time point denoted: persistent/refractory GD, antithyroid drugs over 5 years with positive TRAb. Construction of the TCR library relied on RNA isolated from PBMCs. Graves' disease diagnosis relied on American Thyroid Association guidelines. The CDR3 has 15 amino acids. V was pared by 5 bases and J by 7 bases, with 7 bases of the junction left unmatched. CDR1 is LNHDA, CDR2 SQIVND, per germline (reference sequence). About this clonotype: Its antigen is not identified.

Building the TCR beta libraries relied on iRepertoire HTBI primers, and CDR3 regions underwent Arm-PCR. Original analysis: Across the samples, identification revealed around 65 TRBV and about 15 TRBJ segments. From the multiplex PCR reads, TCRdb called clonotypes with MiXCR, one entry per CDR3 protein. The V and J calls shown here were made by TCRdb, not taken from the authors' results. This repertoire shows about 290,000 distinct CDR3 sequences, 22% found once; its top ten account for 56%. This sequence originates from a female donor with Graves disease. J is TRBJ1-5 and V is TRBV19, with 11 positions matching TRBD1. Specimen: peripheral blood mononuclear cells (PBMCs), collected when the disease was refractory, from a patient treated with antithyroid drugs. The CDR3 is CASSFSGQGDQPQHF. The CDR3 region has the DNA TGTGCCAGTAGTTTTTCGGGACAGGGGGACCAGCCCCAGCATTTT.